These 4 T cell receptor beta chains were all obtained from the same sample, sequenced in a study of regulatory T cells in long-lasting Graves disease. Time point: persistent/refractory GD, antithyroid drugs over 5 years with positive TRAb. The TCR library was made from RNA extracted from PBMCs. iRepertoire HTBI primers and Arm-PCR of CDR3 regions built TCR beta libraries. One entry per CDR3 protein results from TCRdb running MiXCR on the multiplex PCR reads. The sample has around 340,000 distinct CDR3 sequences; roughly a fifth are singletons. Source: peripheral blood mononuclear cells (PBMCs), taken when the disease was refractory, from a patient treated with antithyroid drugs. The origin of the receptors is a female donor with Graves disease.

There are many counts of this clonotype. V usage is TRBV28 and J usage is TRBJ2-2, with a possible D match to TRBD1 (6 bases). V lost 7 bases to trimming and J lost 6 bases, with 21 bases between them. Germline-derived CDR1 and CDR2 are MDHEN and SYDVKM. The CDR3 sequence is 16 residues long. In DNA, the CDR3 is TGTGCCAGCACCCAAAGGGGGAGTAGAGTTCCCGGGGAGCTGTTTTTT. Translation: CASTQRGSRVPGELFF.

This clonotype occurred many times. The chain recombines TRBV5-1 with TRBJ2-7; TRBD1 aligns across 9 bases. Looked up from germline, CDR1 is SGHRS and CDR2 is YFSETQ. V shed 1 base, J shed 5 bases, and the junction held 7 bases outside the gene matches. CDR3 length: 15 residues. The CDR3, as DNA: TGCGCCAGCAGCTTGCCCGGGACAGGGAGGGACGAGCAGTACTTC. This encodes CASSLPGTGRDEQYF. Complete variable domain (other parts from reference TRBV5-1 and TRBJ2-7): KAGVTQTPRYLIKTRGQQVTLSCSPISGHRSVSWYQQTPGQGLQFLFEYFSETQRNKGNFPGRFSGRQFSNSRSEMNVSTLELGDSALYLCASSLPGTGRDEQYFGPGTRLTVT.

V usage is TRBV20-1 and J usage is TRBJ2-3, with D unresolved. V lost 6 bases, J lost 4 bases, and 11 bases lay in between. The CDR3 has 12 amino acids. Germline assignment: CDR1 DFQATT and CDR2 SNEGSKA (reference sequence). The CDR3 DNA sequence: TGCAGTGCGAACAGCTTATCAGATACGCAGTATTTT. This codes for CSANSLSDTQYF.

This clonotype was observed a handful of times. The chain couples TRBV7-6 to TRBJ1-1; 7 bases align to TRBD1. Germline CDR1 is SGHVS and CDR2 is FNYEAQ. After removal of 4 bases from V and 4 bases from J, the junction contained 6 bases not matched to a gene. The CDR3 totals 14 residues. The CDR3 coding sequence is TGTGCCAGCAGCTCGCTAAAGGGGGCCACTGAAGCTTTCTTT. Residues: CASSSLKGATEAFF. The whole variable domain, remainder taken from reference TRBV7-6 and TRBJ1-1, is GAGVSQSPRYKVTKRGQDVALRCDPISGHVSLYWYRQALGQGPEFLTYFNYEAQQDKSGLPNDRFSAERPEGSISTLTIQRTEQRDSAMYRCASSSLKGATEAFFGQGTRLTVV.